The clone carrying this T cell receptor (beta chain) was recorded only once. This sample was included in a study of blood T cell repertoires in COVID-19. For the study at large: Acute and convalescent COVID-19 specimens originated in the United States, Italy and Spain. In each case, the material was cDNA or gDNA derived from T cells, B-cell-depleted T cells, or PBMCs.

Germline V gene sequence: CDR1 LNHDA, CDR2 SQIVND (reference sequence). The CDR3 contains 16 residues. V lost 3 bases and J lost 0, with 14 bases in between. In the authors' workflow: Amplified reference gene primers provided the basis for estimating nucleated cell counts. TCRdb's table, derived via immunoSEQ multiplex PCR, lists solely in-frame clones and lacks some. The DNA was the basis for D and trimming; V, J and clone size are from that table. In the table there are hundreds of thousands of clones, about 88% of which are singletons. Sequenced sample: peripheral blood. The source of this sequence is a woman in her thirties or forties who had recovered from COVID-19. The chain couples TRBV19 to TRBJ2-5, with D maybe TRBD1 (6 bases). The CDR3 nucleotides read TGTGCCAGTAGTATTGGGCCGAACAGGGACCAAGAGACCCAGTACTTC. Protein product: CASSIGPNRDQETQYF.